A selection of T cell receptor beta chains follows, all from one sample in a study of cytomegalovirus exposure and HLA in healthy donors. TCRdb's table, derived via immunoSEQ multiplex PCR, lists solely in-frame clones and lacks some. In the table there are about 210,000 clones, roughly 80% of which are singletons. Material: PBMCs. These receptors originate from a man aged 25 to 40 in good health and CMV-seronegative. CDR3s include the opening cysteine and the closing phenylalanine or tryptophan. A D gene is named only where the DNA matches it firmly. Only part of the rows carry a size: once, few, many, or a class if the clone is expanded.

>TRBJ2-7|-|TRBV11-2|TRBD2
TGTGCCAGCAGCTTCGTTAGCGGGGACTACGAGCAGTACTTC
CASSFVSGDYEQYF
>TRBJ1-2|-|TRBV25-1|TRBD1
TGTGCCAGCAGTGAACGACAGCTAGGACAGGGGGATGGCTACACCTTC
CASSERQLGQGDGYTF
>TRBJ2-3|-|TRBV6-1|-
TGTGCCAGCAGTGCGGTGGCAGATACGCAGTATTTT
CASSAVADTQYF
>TRBJ2-1|-|TRBV7-9|TRBD1
TGTGCCAGCAGCCATCAACCGGGACAGCGGATCCATGAGCAGTTCTTC
CASSHQPGQRIHEQFF
>TRBJ1-4|-|TRBV29-1|-
TGCAGCGTGAGGGGACAAAAGACGGCTAATGAAAAACTGTTTTTT
CSVRGQKTANEKLFF
>TRBJ1-1|-|TRBV18|-
TGTGCCAGCTCACCAGACAGCCTGAACACTGAAGCTTTCTTT
CASSPDSLNTEAFF
>TRBJ2-1|-|TRBV10-2|-
TGCGCCAGCGGCTGGAATGAGCAGTTCTTC
CASGWNEQFF
>TRBJ2-7|-|TRBV27|TRBD2
TGTGCCAGCAGTCCTTCTAGCGGGGGGCTTTACGAGCAGTACTTC
CASSPSSGGLYEQYF
>TRBJ2-1|-|TRBV5-1|TRBD1
TGCGCCAGCAGCTTGGCGGGGACAGGGGGCTACAATGAGCAGTTCTTC
CASSLAGTGGYNEQFF
>TRBJ2-5|-|TRBV11-3|TRBD2
TGTGCCAGCAGCTTAGGAGGGACTAGCGGGGGCCAAGAGACCCAGTACTTC
CASSLGGTSGGQETQYF
>TRBJ1-2|-|TRBV15|-
TGTGCCACCAGCGGCGGACAGACAATGGATGGCTACACCTTC
CATSGGQTMDGYTF
>TRBJ2-7|-|TRBV28|TRBD1
TGTGCCAGCAGTTTTGGACAGGGGGAGCAGTACTTC
CASSFGQGEQYF
>TRBJ1-5|-|TRBV15|-
TGTGCCACCAGCAGGGGGAGAGCGACAGGCTCCTTTAGCAATCAGCCCCAGCATTTT
CATSRGRATGSFSNQPQHF
>TRBJ2-2|-|TRBV5-4|TRBD1
TGTGCCAGCAGCTTGCTTCAGGGGGCCGTGGAGCTGTTTTTT
CASSLLQGAVELFF
>TRBJ2-7|-|TRBV2|-
TGTGCCAGCAGCCTCGACAACCGTTCCGAGCAGTACTTC
CASSLDNRSEQYF
>TRBJ1-2|-|TRBV4-3|TRBD1
TGCGCCAGCAGCCACAACATGGGGCAGGGGGCGTCTACTAACTATGGCTACACCTTC
CASSHNMGQGASTNYGYTF
>TRBJ2-2|-|TRBV2|-
TGTGCCAGCAGTGAAACTGGACTCAACACCGGGGAGCTGTTTTTT
CASSETGLNTGELFF
>TRBJ2-2|-|TRBV2|-
TGTGCCAGCAGTCTCCAGGGATCGAGCACCGGGGAGCTGTTTTTT
CASSLQGSSTGELFF
>TRBJ1-2|-|TRBV5-4|-
TGTGCCAGCAGCTTGGTTGGGCAGAGCTATGGCTACACCTTC
CASSLVGQSYGYTF
>TRBJ1-1|-|TRBV25-1|-
TGTGCCAGCAGTGACCTTGAGTCCGCCGGAGTACCGAACACTGAAGCTTTCTTT
CASSDLESAGVPNTEAFF
>TRBJ1-5|-|TRBV4-1|TRBD1
TGCGCCAGCACCTCCCGCTTTTCGGACAGGGTGGGTAATCAGCCCCAGCATTTT
CASTSRFSDRVGNQPQHF
>TRBJ1-2|few|TRBV5-8|-
TGTGCCAGCAGCTTCACATCGGGGAATGGCTACACCTTC
CASSFTSGNGYTF
>TRBJ1-1|-|TRBV18|-
TGTGCCAGCTCACACACAGAGAACACTGAAGCTTTCTTT
CASSHTENTEAFF
>TRBJ2-7|few|TRBV14|TRBD1
TGTGCCAGCAGCCAAGATACAGGGGGCGCCTTTACGAACTACGAGCAGTACTTC
CASSQDTGGAFTNYEQYF
>TRBJ2-7|few|TRBV19|TRBD1
TGTGCCAGTAGCAACCCTTACAGGGGGCGAAACGAGCAGTACTTC
CASSNPYRGRNEQYF
>TRBJ1-1|-|TRBV14|TRBD1
TGTGCCAGCAGCCAAGGGACAGGTGGGAACACTGAAGCTTTCTTT
CASSQGTGGNTEAFF
>TRBJ2-3|-|TRBV6-1|-
TGTGCCAGCCGGGTTGACACAGATACGCAGTATTTT
CASRVDTDTQYF
>TRBJ2-1|-|TRBV7-9|-
TGTGCCAGCAGCTTTGGAGAAAGTGAGCAGTTCTTC
CASSFGESEQFF
>TRBJ2-3|-|TRBV7-6|-
TGTGCCAGCAGCTTGGGGGGGGCCTTCACAGATACGCAGTATTTT
CASSLGGAFTDTQYF
>TRBJ2-7|few|TRBV11-2|TRBD1
TGTGCCAGCAGCTTAGAGAGGGGGCACTACGAGCAGTACTTC
CASSLERGHYEQYF
>TRBJ1-1|few|TRBV5-6|-
TGTGCCAGCAGCGGGGGCTCAGGGTATTTCAGTGAAGCTTTCTTT
CASSGGSGYFSEAFF
>TRBJ2-2|once|TRBV2|TRBD1
TGTGCCAGCAGTGGACAGGGTGGTTGGACCGGGGAGCTGTTTTTT
CASSGQGGWTGELFF
>TRBJ2-4|-|TRBV5-4|TRBD1
TGTGCCAGCAGCTCACAGGGGTCCAAAAACATTCAGTACTTC
CASSSQGSKNIQYF
>TRBJ2-7|-|TRBV4-1|-
TGCGCCAGCGGGGTAGGGGGCTACGAGCAGTACTTC
CASGVGGYEQYF
>TRBJ1-5|-|TRBV19|-
TGTGCCAGTAGTATCGCTTTCGTGGGAGGACGGCAGCCCCAGCATTTT
CASSIAFVGGRQPQHF
>TRBJ2-1|-|TRBV7-2|TRBD2
TGTGCCAGCAGCCTAGGACTAGCGGGGAGCCTTTACAATGAGCAGTTCTTC
CASSLGLAGSLYNEQFF
>TRBJ2-5|-|TRBV9|-
TGTGCCAGCAGCGTAGCAGGGGGCGGGGGAATACAAGAGACCCAGTACTTC
CASSVAGGGGIQETQYF
>TRBJ1-1|few|TRBV5-1|TRBD1
TGCGCCAGCAGCCCTCGACAGGGGGTTGGCACTGAAGCTTTCTTT
CASSPRQGVGTEAFF
>TRBJ1-4|-|TRBV11-2|TRBD1
TGTGCCAGCAGCTTAGACCACAGGGGTGAAAAACTGTTTTTT
CASSLDHRGEKLFF
>TRBJ2-5|-|TRBV7-6|TRBD1
TGTGCCAGCAGCTTATCCGTCAGGGGGCTGGGGGAGACCCAGTACTTC
CASSLSVRGLGETQYF
>TRBJ1-3|-|TRBV18|TRBD1
TGTGCCAGCTCACGACAGGGGACTGGAAACACCATATATTTT
CASSRQGTGNTIYF
>TRBJ2-2|-|TRBV9|TRBD2
TGTGCCAGCAGCGCGCTAGCGGGGGGCCATAACGGGGAGCTGTTTTTT
CASSALAGGHNGELFF
>TRBJ1-6|once|TRBV9|-
TGTGCCAGCGGCGTAGGTCGGAGCTCCTATAATTCACCCCTCCACTTT
CASGVGRSSYNSPLHF
>TRBJ1-2|-|TRBV10-3|-
TGTGCCATCAGTGAGTCGGGCGTTAACTATGGCTACACCTTC
CAISESGVNYGYTF
>TRBJ2-5|-|TRBV9|TRBD2
TGTGCCAGCAGCGTTGGGAGGGAGCTAGCGGGGTACCAAGAGACCCAGTACTTC
CASSVGRELAGYQETQYF
>TRBJ2-5|-|TRBV6-6|-
TGTGCCAGCAGGCTAACACGACAACAGTACTTC
CASRLTRQQYF
>TRBJ2-7|-|TRBV19|-
TGTGCCAGTAGTCCAGGGGCCTACGAGCAGTACTTC
CASSPGAYEQYF
>TRBJ1-1|few|TRBV18|TRBD1
TGTGCCAGCTCACCTCTACCGGGACAGGGCACTGAAGCTTTCTTT
CASSPLPGQGTEAFF
>TRBJ2-3|-|TRBV28|TRBD1
TGTGCCAGCAGTCCGGGACAGGACAACACAGATACGCAGTATTTT
CASSPGQDNTDTQYF
>TRBJ2-3|once|TRBV2|-
TGTGCCTCAACATCGTTTGGGAGTACATCTAGCACAGATACGCAGTATTTT
CASTSFGSTSSTDTQYF
>TRBJ2-1|-|TRBV6-6|-
TGTGCCAGCAGTTACGGCTGGACAGTTGATAATGAGCAGTTCTTC
CASSYGWTVDNEQFF
>TRBJ2-7|-|TRBV7-2|TRBD1
TGTGCCAGCAGCCTAGACAGGGGACAGGGAGAATACGAGCAGTACTTC
CASSLDRGQGEYEQYF
>TRBJ1-4|-|TRBV15|-
TGTGCCACCAGCAGTGGGCAGAGTAATGAAAAACTGTTTTTT
CATSSGQSNEKLFF
>TRBJ1-1|-|TRBV12-5|-
TGTGCTAGTGGTTTCGATCGAGGAGACACTGAAGCTTTCTTT
CASGFDRGDTEAFF
>TRBJ1-5|-|TRBV27|-
TGTGCCAGCAGTTTCACAGGGAATAGCAATCAGCCCCAGCATTTT
CASSFTGNSNQPQHF
>TRBJ2-3|-|TRBV5-4|-
TGTGCCAGCAGCTGGCCACACACAGATACGCAGTATTTT
CASSWPHTDTQYF
>TRBJ1-6|-|TRBV27|-
TGTGCCAGCAGTTCCCTCGGGGATTCACCCCTCCACTTT
CASSSLGDSPLHF
>TRBJ2-1|-|TRBV29-1|-
TGCAGCGCTAGCCGGGCGAGCTCCTACAATGAGCAGTTCTTC
CSASRASSYNEQFF